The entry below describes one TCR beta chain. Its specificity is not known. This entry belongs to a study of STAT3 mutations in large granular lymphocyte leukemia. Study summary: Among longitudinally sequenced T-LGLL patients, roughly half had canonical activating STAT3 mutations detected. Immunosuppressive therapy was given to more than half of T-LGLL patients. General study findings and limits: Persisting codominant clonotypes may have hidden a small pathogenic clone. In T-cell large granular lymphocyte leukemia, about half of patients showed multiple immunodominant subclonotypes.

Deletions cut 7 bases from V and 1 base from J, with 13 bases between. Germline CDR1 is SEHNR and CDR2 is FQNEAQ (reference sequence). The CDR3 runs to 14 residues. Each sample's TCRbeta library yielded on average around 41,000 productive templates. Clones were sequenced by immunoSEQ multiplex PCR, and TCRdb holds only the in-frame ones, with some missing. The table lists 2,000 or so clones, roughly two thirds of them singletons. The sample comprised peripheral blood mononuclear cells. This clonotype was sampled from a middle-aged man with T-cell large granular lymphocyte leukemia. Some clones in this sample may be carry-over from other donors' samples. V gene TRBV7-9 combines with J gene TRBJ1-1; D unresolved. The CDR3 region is CASTHLPANTEAFF. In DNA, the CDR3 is TGTGCCAGCACGCATCTTCCGGCGAACACTGAAGCTTTCTTT.